This passage covers 21 T cell receptor beta chains from one sample sequenced in a study of T cells after yellow fever vaccination. TCRdb reprocessed the 5' RACE reads with MiXCR, giving one entry per CDR3 protein. Here the sample spans roughly 340,000 distinct CDR3 sequences, 8.7% being singletons. The specimen was PBMCs, collected on the day of the first yellow fever vaccination. All receptors derive from a man younger than 35 who received the YFV17D yellow fever vaccine.

V gene TRBV7-2 combines with J gene TRBJ2-7; 11 bases map to TRBD1. CDR1 is SGHTA, CDR2 FQGNSA, per germline. The CDR3 is 16 amino acids. With 1 base clipped from V and 3 bases from J, the junction kept 5 bases outside the gene matches. CDR3 sequence (DNA): TGTGCCAGCAGCTTAGGTATAGGGACAGGGGGCTACGAGCAGTACTTC. Its translation: CASSLGIGTGGYEQYF.

The V and J genes are TRBV12-3 or TRBV12-4 and TRBJ1-5; D gene ambiguous. The CDR3 totals 14 residues. V lost 1 base to trimming and J lost 6 bases, with 10 bases between them. The CDR3 loop reads CASSLGGNGQPQHF. DNA of the CDR3: TGTGCCAGCAGTTTAGGGGGTAATGGTCAGCCCCAGCATTTT.

Only a few counts were recorded for this clonotype. This rearrangement joins TRBV24-1 to TRBJ1-1; weak D call: TRBD1 (6 bases). CDR1 and CDR2 from the germline V gene are KGHDR and SFDVKD. The CDR3 extends over 15 amino acids. Trimming pared 3 bases from V and 7 bases from J, leaving 17 bases between. In DNA form, the CDR3 reads TGTGCCACCAGTGATGGGGGAGAGGGACACCTTGAAGCTTTCTTT. This codes for CATSDGGEGHLEAFF.

The V gene is TRBV3-1, the J gene TRBJ2-4; 11 nucleotides agree with TRBD2. CDR1 is LGHDT and CDR2 is YNNKEL in the germline V gene (reference sequence). The CDR3 is 17 amino acids. The ends lost 0 bases at V and 9 bases at J; junction bases unmatched: 10. CDR3 residues: CASSQERASGGIRIQYF. CDR3 nucleotides: TGTGCCAGCAGCCAAGAGAGAGCTAGCGGGGGGATACGCATTCAGTACTTC.

This clonotype was found a few times. This CDR3 reads CASSQPGNRAFYNEQFF. The CDR3 DNA follows: TGCGCCAGCAGCCAACCAGGGAATAGGGCCTTTTACAATGAGCAGTTCTTC. The V call is TRBV4-1, the J call TRBJ2-1, with D perhaps TRBD1 (5 bases). CDR3 length: 17 amino acids. Germline V CDR1 and CDR2: MGHRA, YSYEKL. V lost 2 bases to trimming and J lost 4 bases, with 18 bases between them.

This clonotype occurred once. The V call is TRBV2, the J call TRBJ1-3; D is undetermined. The V end lost 5 bases, the J end lost 0 bases, and 8 bases lay between the germline ends. The CDR3 extends over 14 amino acids. Germline CDR1 is SNHLY and CDR2 is FYNNEI. CDR3 nucleotide sequence: TGTGCCAGCAGTAGTCTGGTCTCTGGAAACACCATATATTTT. It yields the protein CASSSLVSGNTIYF.

This clonotype was seen ten or more times. The rearrangement links TRBV5-1 to TRBJ2-3; 10 bases map to TRBD1. The CDR3 is 14 amino acids. Trimming removed 4 bases from V and 5 bases from J; junction bases left unmatched: 4. CDR1 and CDR2 (germline): SGHRS, YFSETQ. CDR3 sequence reads: CASSEGQGEDTQYF. The CDR3 DNA is TGCGCCAGCAGCGAAGGACAGGGGGAAGATACGCAGTATTTT.

Ten or more counts support this clonotype. The rearrangement uses TRBV12-3 or TRBV12-4 and TRBJ2-3; D gene ambiguous. This CDR3 has 13 residues. V lost 1 base, J lost 2 bases, and 4 bases lay in between. The chain's CDR3 is CASSLDITDTQYF. CDR3 DNA sequence: TGTGCCAGCAGTTTAGATATCACAGATACGCAGTATTTT.

This clonotype was detected only a few times. The gene calls are TRBV27 and TRBJ2-7, with 9 bases identical to TRBD1. CDR1 is MNHEY, CDR2 SMNVEV, per germline (reference sequence). V dropped 1 base and J dropped 4; count of bases not matched to a gene: 14. This CDR3 contains 18 residues. CDR3 bases: TGTGCCAGCAGTTTATTCTCAGGCGGGGGACAGGGTCGGTACGAGCAGTACTTC. Protein sequence: CASSLFSGGGQGRYEQYF.

The chain links TRBV7-9 to TRBJ2-7, with 8 bases lining up with TRBD1. The germline CDR1 and CDR2 sequences are SEHNR and FQNEAQ (reference sequence). The CDR3 is 14 residues long. The trim removed 5 bases at V and 2 bases at J, leaving 5 bases unmatched. The CDR3 sequence is CASSRTGPTYEQYF. For the CDR3, the DNA is TGTGCCAGCAGCCGGACAGGGCCTACCTACGAGCAGTACTTC.

V and J are TRBV6-5 and TRBJ1-6; weak D call: TRBD1 (5 bases). The CDR3 totals 15 residues. Trimming pared 0 bases from V and 9 bases from J, leaving 12 bases between. Germline loops: CDR1 MNHEY, CDR2 SVGAGI. CDR3 sequence (DNA): TGTGCCAGCAGTTACTCCGGCAGGGTATTTTCACCCCTCCACTTT. Translating it yields CASSYSGRVFSPLHF.

The genes are TRBV12-3 or TRBV12-4 and TRBJ2-6; TRBD2 is a possible D gene (6 bases). This CDR3 spans 15 amino acids. Trimming cost V 6 bases and J 2 bases, with 11 bases left between them. CDR3 coding DNA: TGTGCCAGCAGCCTTGGGGGGACTGGGGCCAACGTCCTGACTTTC. Protein sequence: CASSLGGTGANVLTF.

Only a few counts were recorded for this clonotype. V is TRBV4-1 and J is TRBJ1-1; D not certain. Germline V gene sequence: CDR1 MGHRA, CDR2 YSYEKL. The CDR3 loop spans 14 amino acids. V lost 2 bases, J lost 6 bases, and 13 bases lay in between. CDR3 sequence reads: CASSQFIRVSEAFF. The CDR3 bases are TGCGCCAGCAGCCAATTTATCCGAGTATCTGAAGCTTTCTTT.

The sample holds many counts of this clonotype. This sequence joins TRBV5-1 and TRBJ2-5; D gene unclear. V was clipped by 5 bases and J by 2 bases, with 7 bases between them. The CDR3 extends over 12 amino acids. Germline V gene data show CDR1 as SGHRS and CDR2 as YFSETQ. CDR3 coding DNA: TGCGCCAGCAGACGTCAGCAAGAGACCCAGTACTTC. Protein sequence: CASRRQQETQYF.

This clonotype was seen ten or more times. V and J are TRBV6-5 and TRBJ2-5, with a tentative D call TRBD1 (5 bases). The CDR3 length is 14 residues. V was trimmed by 5 bases and J by 1 base, leaving 11 bases between them. The germline V gene has CDR1 MNHEY and CDR2 SVGAGI. The CDR3 reads CASSPPRAQETQYF. The CDR3 DNA follows: TGTGCCAGCAGTCCCCCCAGGGCCCAAGAGACCCAGTACTTC.

Of note for this clonotype: A much larger clone sits a single nucleotide away, making a read error possible. The chain couples TRBV20-1 to TRBJ1-2; D is unresolved. The CDR3 runs to 10 residues. Trimming left V 2 bases short and J 4 bases short, with 2 bases between. Germline CDR1 DFQATT, CDR2 SNEGSKA (reference sequence). The CDR3 sequence: CSARSYGYTF. The CDR3 bases are TGCAGTGCTAGATCCTATGGCTACACCTTC.

This clonotype has just a few counts. V is TRBV27 and J is TRBJ2-3; TRBD2 aligns across 7 bases. V was clipped by 4 bases and J by 0 bases; unmatched bases: 4. Per germline, CDR1 MNHEY and CDR2 SMNVEV (reference sequence). The CDR3 sequence is 15 residues long. CDR3 loop: CASSWEGDSTDTQYF. DNA for the CDR3: TGTGCCAGCAGTTGGGAGGGCGACAGCACAGATACGCAGTATTTT.

The chain recombines TRBV5-6 with TRBJ1-4; D is unresolved. The CDR3 extends over 17 amino acids. V was shortened by 2 bases and J by 6 bases, with 20 bases between the two germline ends. CDR1 is SGHDT, CDR2 YYEEEE, per germline. The CDR3 DNA reads as TGTGCCAGCAGCTTACTGTGGGCAGGCCATGACGATGAAAAACTGTTTTTT. Protein sequence: CASSLLWAGHDDEKLFF.

This clonotype turned up a few times. V and J are TRBV4-1 and TRBJ2-1; maybe TRBD1 (6 bases). Trimming removed 0 bases at V and 11 bases at J, with 20 bases between. The CDR3 covers 16 residues. CDR1 is MGHRA and CDR2 is YSYEKL in the germline V gene. The CDR3 DNA is TGCGCCAGCAGCCAAGAGGATGGCCCAAACAGGGTTAAGCAGTTCTTC. Encoded protein: CASSQEDGPNRVKQFF.

The chain combines TRBV5-5 with TRBJ2-1; D perhaps matches TRBD1 (6 bases). The CDR3 consists of 16 residues. CDR1 and CDR2 (germline): SGHKS, YYEKEE (reference sequence). V lost 2 bases and J lost 4, with 16 bases in between. The CDR3 protein is CASSLAPRGGYNEQFF. The DNA of the CDR3 is TGTGCCAGCAGCTTAGCACCCCGAGGGGGATACAATGAGCAGTTCTTC.

The chain joins TRBV20-1 to TRBJ1-2, with D hard to call. The CDR3 spans 14 residues. CDR1 DFQATT and CDR2 SNEGSKA come from the germline V gene (reference sequence). Trimming removed 0 bases from V and 3 bases from J, with 11 bases in between. The CDR3 sequence: CSARDRRVDYGYTF. The CDR3 region has the DNA TGCAGTGCTAGAGACCGACGGGTGGACTATGGCTACACCTTC.